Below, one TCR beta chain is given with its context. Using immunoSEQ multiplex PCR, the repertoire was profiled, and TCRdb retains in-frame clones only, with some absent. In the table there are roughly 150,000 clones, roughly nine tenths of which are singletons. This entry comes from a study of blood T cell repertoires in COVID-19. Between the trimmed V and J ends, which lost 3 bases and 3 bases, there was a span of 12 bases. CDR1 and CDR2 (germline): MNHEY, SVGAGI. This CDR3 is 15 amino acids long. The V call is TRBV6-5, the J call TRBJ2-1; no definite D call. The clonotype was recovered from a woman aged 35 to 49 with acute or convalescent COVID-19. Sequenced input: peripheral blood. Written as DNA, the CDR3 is TGTGCCAGCAGTTATTTTGGCGGAAACTACAATGAGCAGTTCTTC. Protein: CASSYFGGNYNEQFF.